The clone carrying this T cell receptor (beta chain) is classed as large. What it recognizes is unknown. Germline CDR1 SEHNR, CDR2 FQNEAQ (reference sequence). The V segment lost 1 base and the J segment 2 bases; nucleotides outside the gene matches: 6. The CDR3 length is 16 residues. This entry belongs to a study of TIL therapy for anti-PD-1-resistant metastatic lung cancer. Time point reported: pre-treatment sample, taken before nivolumab and TIL therapy. Most excised metastases sampled were pleural nodules or supraclavicular lymph nodes. Sequencing used immunoSEQ v3. Only in-frame clones appear in the TCRdb table, and some are missing; sequencing was by immunoSEQ multiplex PCR. The sample lists roughly 8,000 clones, less than 85% seen once, with 7% in the top ten. Study-wide findings and caveats: TIL cultures after expansion showed higher clonality and lower diversity than baseline tumor (median about 6% vs 30%).

This clonotype was obtained from a person between 25 and 79 years old with non-small cell lung cancer. Material: tumor tissue, obtained at baseline. The chain joins TRBV7-9 to TRBJ2-7; 9 bases map to TRBD2. CDR3 protein: CASSLGVPSGTYEQYF. The CDR3 DNA follows: TGTGCCAGCAGCTTAGGGGTTCCTAGCGGGACCTACGAGCAGTACTTC.